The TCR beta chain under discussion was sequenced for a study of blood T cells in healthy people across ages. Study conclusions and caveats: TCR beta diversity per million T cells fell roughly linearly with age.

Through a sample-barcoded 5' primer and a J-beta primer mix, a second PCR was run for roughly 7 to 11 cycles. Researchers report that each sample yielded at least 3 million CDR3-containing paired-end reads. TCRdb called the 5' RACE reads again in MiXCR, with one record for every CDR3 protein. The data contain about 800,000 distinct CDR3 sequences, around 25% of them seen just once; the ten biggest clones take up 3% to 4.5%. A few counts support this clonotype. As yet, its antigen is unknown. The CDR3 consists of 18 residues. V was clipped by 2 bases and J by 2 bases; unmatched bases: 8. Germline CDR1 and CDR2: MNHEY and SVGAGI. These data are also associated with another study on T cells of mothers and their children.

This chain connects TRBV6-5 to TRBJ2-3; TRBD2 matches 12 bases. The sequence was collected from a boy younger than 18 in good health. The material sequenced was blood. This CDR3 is CASSYQGGLAGPTDTQYF. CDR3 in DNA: TGTGCCAGCAGTTACCAAGGGGGACTAGCGGGCCCCACAGATACGCAGTATTTT.